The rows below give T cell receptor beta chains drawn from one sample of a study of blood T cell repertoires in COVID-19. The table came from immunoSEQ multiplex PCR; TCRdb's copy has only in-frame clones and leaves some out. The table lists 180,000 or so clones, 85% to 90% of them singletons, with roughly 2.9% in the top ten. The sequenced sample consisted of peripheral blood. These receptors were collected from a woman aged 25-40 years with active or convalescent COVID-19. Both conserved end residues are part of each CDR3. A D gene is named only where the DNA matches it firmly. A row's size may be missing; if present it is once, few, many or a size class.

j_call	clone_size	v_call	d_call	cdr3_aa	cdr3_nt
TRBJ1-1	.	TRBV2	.	CASSPRLDSEAFF	TGTGCCAGCAGTCCCCGTCTAGACAGTGAAGCTTTCTTT
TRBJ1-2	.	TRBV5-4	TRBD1	CASREVGQDNYGYTF	TGTGCCAGCAGGGAGGTGGGACAGGATAACTATGGCTACACCTTC
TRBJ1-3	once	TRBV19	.	CASSIADSGNTIYF	TGTGCCAGTAGTATAGCTGACTCAGGAAACACCATATATTTT
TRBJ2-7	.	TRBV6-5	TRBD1	CASSYSDRGEQYF	TGTGCCAGCAGTTACTCGGACAGGGGCGAGCAGTACTTC
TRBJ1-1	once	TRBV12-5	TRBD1	CASGLATGVNTEAFF	TGTGCTAGTGGTTTGGCCACAGGGGTGAACACTGAAGCTTTCTTT
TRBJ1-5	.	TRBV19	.	CASTRGGGRGQPQHF	TGTGCCAGTACTAGGGGCGGGGGTCGTGGGCAGCCCCAGCATTTT
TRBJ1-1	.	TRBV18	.	CASSPGQPGGFF	TGTGCCAGCTCACCAGGACAGCCAGGTGGGTTCTTT
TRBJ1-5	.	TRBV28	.	CASSVGGSNQPQHF	TGTGCCAGCAGCGTAGGGGGTAGCAATCAGCCCCAGCATTTT
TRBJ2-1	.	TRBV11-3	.	CASSFRGAGDEQFF	TGTGCCAGCAGCTTCCGGGGGGCGGGTGATGAGCAGTTCTTC
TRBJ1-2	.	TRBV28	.	CASSSAAPPIYGYTF	TGTGCCAGCAGTTCAGCGGCCCCCCCGATCTATGGCTACACCTTC
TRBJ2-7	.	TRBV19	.	CASSIYGSSYEQYF	TGTGCCAGTAGTATTTACGGGAGCTCCTACGAGCAGTACTTC
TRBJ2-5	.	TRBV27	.	CASSLAQAMETQYF	TGTGCCAGCAGTTTAGCCCAGGCGATGGAGACCCAGTACTTC
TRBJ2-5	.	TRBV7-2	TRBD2	CASSFPGGGQYF	TGTGCCAGCAGCTTCCCCGGGGGGGGCCAGTACTTC
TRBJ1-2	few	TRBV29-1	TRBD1	CSVQDRGYGYTF	TGCAGCGTACAGGACAGGGGCTATGGCTACACCTTC
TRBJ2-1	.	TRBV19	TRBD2	CASSISYSGRGNEQFF	TGTGCCAGTAGTATATCCTATAGCGGGAGAGGGAATGAGCAGTTCTTC
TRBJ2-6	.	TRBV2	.	CASSGGPLGGANVLTF	TGTGCCAGTTCAGGGGGGCCTCTCGGTGGGGCCAACGTCCTGACTTTC
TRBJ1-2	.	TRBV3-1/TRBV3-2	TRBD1	CASSQNRGAWGGYTF	TGTGCCAGCAGCCAGAACAGGGGGGCGTGGGGAGGCTACACCTTC
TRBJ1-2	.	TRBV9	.	CASSETGYPYYGYTF	TGTGCCAGCAGCGAGACAGGCTACCCCTACTATGGCTACACCTTC
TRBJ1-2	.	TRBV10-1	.	CASSEVVIGGPPNYGYTF	TGCGCCAGCAGTGAAGTTGTTATCGGGGGGCCGCCTAACTATGGCTACACCTTC
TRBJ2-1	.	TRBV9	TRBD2	CASSDPKTSGGDRTNEQFF	TGTGCCAGCAGCGACCCAAAGACTAGCGGGGGGGACCGTACCAATGAGCAGTTCTTC
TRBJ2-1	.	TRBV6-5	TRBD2	CASSWAHAGADNEQFF	TGTGCCAGCAGTTGGGCGCATGCGGGAGCAGACAATGAGCAGTTCTTC
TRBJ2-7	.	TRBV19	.	CASTPRAGGFYEQYF	TGTGCCAGTACTCCAAGGGCAGGGGGGTTCTACGAGCAGTACTTC
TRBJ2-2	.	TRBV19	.	CVSSITANTGELFF	TGTGTCAGTAGTATAACAGCGAACACCGGGGAGCTGTTTTTT
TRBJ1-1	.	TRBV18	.	CASSLRQERNTEAFF	TGTGCCAGCTCACTTCGACAGGAGAGAAACACTGAAGCTTTCTTT
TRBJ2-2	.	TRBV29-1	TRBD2	CSVPGLAGLANTGELFF	TGCAGCGTACCGGGACTAGCGGGATTGGCGAACACCGGGGAGCTGTTTTTT
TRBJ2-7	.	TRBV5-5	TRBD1	CASSPLGQGLYYEQYF	TGTGCCAGCAGCCCCCTGGGACAGGGACTTTACTACGAGCAGTACTTC
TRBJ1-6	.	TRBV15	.	CATSRDRQGSPLHF	TGTGCCACCAGCAGAGATCGACAAGGATCACCCCTCCACTTT
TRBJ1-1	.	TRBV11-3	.	CASTRTVNTEAFF	TGTGCCAGCACCCGGACAGTAAACACTGAAGCTTTCTTT
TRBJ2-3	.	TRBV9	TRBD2	CASSLTTSGHTDTQYF	TGTGCCAGCAGCCTAACCACTAGCGGTCACACAGATACGCAGTATTTT
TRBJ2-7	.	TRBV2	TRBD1	CASRADRGPQYEQYF	TGTGCCAGCAGAGCTGACAGGGGGCCACAATACGAGCAGTACTTC
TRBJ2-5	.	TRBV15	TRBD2	CATSTGRAGETQYF	TGTGCCACCAGCACCGGGAGGGCAGGGGAGACCCAGTACTTC
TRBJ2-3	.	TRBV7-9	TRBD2	CASSNLAGGRDTQYF	TGTGCCAGCAGCAATCTAGCGGGAGGGAGAGATACGCAGTATTTT